The 15 T cell receptor beta chains given below trace back to one sample, sequenced in a study of OX40 agonist ivuxolimab in advanced cancers. Clones were sequenced by immunoSEQ multiplex PCR, and TCRdb holds only the in-frame ones, with some missing. The sample has 55,000 to 85,000 clones, 80% to 90% seen once. The sequencing used CD4+ or CD8+ T cells sorted from blood, collected in a trial of the OX40 agonist ivuxolimab. These receptor sequences come from an adult with an advanced solid tumor such as melanoma, head and neck, liver or kidney cancer.

This chain uses TRBV7-8 with TRBJ2-1; D gene ambiguous. V lost 5 bases and J lost 9, with 23 bases in between. The CDR3 covers 16 residues. Looked up from germline, CDR1 is SGHVS and CDR2 is FQNEAQ. CDR3 sequence: CASSLNDPHVLGEQFF. For the CDR3, the DNA is TGTGCCAGCAGCCTAAATGACCCCCATGTGTTGGGTGAGCAGTTCTTC.

CDR3: CASRRDDTRPGYTF. CDR3 DNA: TGTGCCAGCAGACGGGACGACACAAGGCCGGGCTACACCTTC. The rearrangement joins TRBV6-1 to TRBJ1-2; perhaps TRBD1 as D (5 bases). V was cut by 6 bases and J by 8 bases, with 19 bases left in between. Germline lookup yields CDR1 MNHNS and CDR2 SASEGT. The CDR3 has 14 residues.

The chain recombines TRBV6-5 with TRBJ2-1; 10 nucleotides match TRBD2. Germline V lookup: CDR1 MNHEY, CDR2 SVGAGI. The CDR3 contains 15 residues. The V segment lost 4 bases and the J segment 6 bases; nucleotides outside the gene matches: 6. The CDR3 nucleotides read TGTGCCAGCAGTTCTAGCGGGGGCGGTCCCAATGAGCAGTTCTTC. This translates into CASSSSGGGPNEQFF.

This chain connects TRBV25-1 to TRBJ2-3, with D perhaps matching TRBD1 (7 bases). V was cut by 2 bases and J by 4 bases, with 19 bases left in between. The CDR3 contains 17 residues. The germline V gene encodes CDR1 MGHDK and CDR2 SYGVNS. The CDR3 sequence: CASSELRQGGGADTQYF. The DNA of the CDR3 is TGTGCCAGCAGTGAACTCAGACAGGGAGGTGGCGCAGATACGCAGTATTTT.

The V gene is TRBV6-8, the J gene TRBJ1-1, with no clear D. The length of the CDR3 is 16 residues. Deletions cut 2 bases from V and 5 bases from J, with 18 bases between. The V gene's germline CDR1 is MNHGY and CDR2 SAAAGT. Written as DNA, the CDR3 is TGTGCCAGCAGTTACAATGAAGCGGCCATAGGGACTGAAGCTTTCTTT. It specifies CASSYNEAAIGTEAFF.

This clone was seen only a few times. The chain links TRBV7-9 to TRBJ2-7; D call uncertain. Germline V gives CDR1 SEHNR, CDR2 FQNEAQ (reference sequence). The CDR3 contains 12 residues. V was trimmed by 3 bases and J by 6 bases, leaving 9 bases between them. The CDR3: CASSLNFGEQYF. The CDR3 nucleotides read TGTGCCAGCAGCTTGAATTTCGGCGAGCAGTACTTC.

V and J are TRBV5-1 and TRBJ2-7; no clear D gene. Germline loops: CDR1 SGHRS, CDR2 YFSETQ. CDR3 length equals 11 residues. The V and J ends lost 4 bases and 3 bases respectively, with 5 bases between them. Here the CDR3 DNA reads TGCGCCAGCAGCAACTACTACGAGCAGTACTTC. It translates to CASSNYYEQYF.

The rearrangement uses TRBV25-1 and TRBJ2-2, with a weak D call TRBD2 (6 bases). V gave up 9 bases and J gave up 6 bases, with 8 bases separating them. Germline V gene sequence: CDR1 MGHDK, CDR2 SYGVNS. There are 11 residues in the CDR3. The CDR3 spells CASWGAGELFF. The CDR3 DNA reads TGTGCCAGTTGGGGGGCCGGGGAGCTGTTTTTT. The whole variable domain, remainder taken from reference TRBV25-1 and TRBJ2-2, is EADIYQTPRYLVIGTGKKITLECSQTMGHDKMYWYQQDPGMELHLIHYSYGVNSTEKGDLSSESTVSRIRTEHFPLTLESARPSHTSQYLCASWGAGELFFGEGSRLTVL.

This clone has only a few counts. The chain uses TRBV7-2 and TRBJ2-1, with D maybe TRBD2 (6 bases). This CDR3 has 15 amino acids. With 3 bases removed from V and 9 bases from J, the gap between germline ends came to 18 bases. CDR1 and CDR2 (germline): SGHTA, FQGNSA. The CDR3 sequence is CASSFMTRASGEQFF. The CDR3 DNA is TGTGCCAGCAGCTTTATGACTAGAGCCAGCGGTGAGCAGTTCTTC.

As DNA, the CDR3 is TGTGCCAGCAGTGAATTACACATGGGGGCAGGGCGGCAGTTCTTC. This sequence encodes CASSELHMGAGRQFF. J is TRBJ2-1 and V is TRBV25-1; tentative D call: TRBD1 (6 bases). The CDR3 spans 15 residues. Germline values: CDR1 MGHDK, CDR2 SYGVNS. Trimming took 1 base from V and 12 from J, leaving 19 bases between them.

The chain combines TRBV30 with TRBJ1-5; D possibly corresponds to TRBD1 (5 bases). Germline lookup yields CDR1 GTSNPN and CDR2 SVGIG (reference sequence). V dropped 1 base and J dropped 7 bases, with 11 bases sitting between them. This CDR3 has 13 residues. The CDR3 bases are TGTGCCTGGAGTGGGGGGGATGGGCAGCCCCAGCATTTT. Its protein product is CAWSGGDGQPQHF.

CDR3 residues: CASSDSGGFYNEQFF. In DNA, the CDR3 is TGTGCCAGCAGCGACTCGGGTGGCTTTTACAATGAGCAGTTCTTC. This rearrangement joins TRBV7-8 to TRBJ2-1; D remains ambiguous. Trimming stripped 5 bases from V and 4 bases from J, with 15 bases between. The CDR3 is made up of 15 amino acids. The germline CDR1 and CDR2 sequences are SGHVS and FQNEAQ.

The genes are TRBV7-3 and TRBJ1-2, with D uncertain. With 4 bases removed from V and 0 bases from J, the gap between germline ends came to 6 bases. In germline, CDR1 is SGHTA, CDR2 FQGTGA. The CDR3 consists of 13 residues. The CDR3 here is CASSSGPNYGYTF. CDR3 DNA: TGTGCCAGCAGCTCCGGGCCTAACTATGGCTACACCTTC.

The V call is TRBV6-5, the J call TRBJ2-7; 8 bases fit TRBD2. Trimming took 8 bases from V and 3 from J; bases not matched to a gene: 6. CDR1 and CDR2 (germline): MNHEY, SVGAGI. This CDR3 has 13 residues. The CDR3 here is CASGAGTSYEQYF. CDR3 sequence (DNA): TGTGCCAGCGGGGCCGGGACTAGCTACGAGCAGTACTTC.

The chain joins TRBV5-1 to TRBJ2-5; the D gene could be TRBD1 or TRBD2 (5 bases each). V was shortened by 0 bases and J by 5 bases, with 14 bases between the two germline ends. Germline assignment: CDR1 SGHRS and CDR2 YFSETQ. The CDR3 has 15 residues. The chain's CDR3 is CASSLAGTLEETQYF. CDR3 sequence (DNA): TGCGCCAGCAGCTTGGCCGGGACCCTCGAGGAGACCCAGTACTTC.